This T cell receptor (beta chain) originates from a study of cytomegalovirus exposure and HLA in healthy donors. Points from the study as a whole: In a later analysis, fewer than 20,000 TCR beta sequences were associated with HLA alleles at 0.05 false discovery rate. In vitro data verified a few CMV-associated chains as specific for CMV antigens.

Germline CDR1 reads SGHVS; CDR2 reads FQNEAQ. V dropped 3 bases and J dropped 3 bases, with 15 bases sitting between them. The CDR3 loop spans 15 amino acids. PCR employed 60 Vbeta and 13 Jbeta primers. Only in-frame clones appear in the TCRdb table, and some are missing; sequencing was by immunoSEQ multiplex PCR. The repertoire holds under 200,000 clones, with roughly 70% as singletons. Concerning this clone itself: No antigen is known for it.

The chain carries TRBV7-8 and TRBJ2-7; D might be TRBD1 (6 bases). This TCR came from a woman aged 40 to 50 in good health and CMV-seropositive. The sequencing input was PBMCs. CDR3 bases: TGTGCCAGCAGCTTGCCAGTAGGGGGTGGCTACGAGCAGTACTTC. As protein: CASSLPVGGGYEQYF. Full variable domain (rest looked up from reference TRBV7-8 and TRBJ2-7): GAGVSQSPRYKVAKRGQDVALRCDPISGHVSLFWYQQALGQGPEFLTYFQNEAQLDKSGLPSDRFFAERPEGSVSTLKIQRTQQEDSAVYLCASSLPVGGGYEQYFGPGTRLTVT.